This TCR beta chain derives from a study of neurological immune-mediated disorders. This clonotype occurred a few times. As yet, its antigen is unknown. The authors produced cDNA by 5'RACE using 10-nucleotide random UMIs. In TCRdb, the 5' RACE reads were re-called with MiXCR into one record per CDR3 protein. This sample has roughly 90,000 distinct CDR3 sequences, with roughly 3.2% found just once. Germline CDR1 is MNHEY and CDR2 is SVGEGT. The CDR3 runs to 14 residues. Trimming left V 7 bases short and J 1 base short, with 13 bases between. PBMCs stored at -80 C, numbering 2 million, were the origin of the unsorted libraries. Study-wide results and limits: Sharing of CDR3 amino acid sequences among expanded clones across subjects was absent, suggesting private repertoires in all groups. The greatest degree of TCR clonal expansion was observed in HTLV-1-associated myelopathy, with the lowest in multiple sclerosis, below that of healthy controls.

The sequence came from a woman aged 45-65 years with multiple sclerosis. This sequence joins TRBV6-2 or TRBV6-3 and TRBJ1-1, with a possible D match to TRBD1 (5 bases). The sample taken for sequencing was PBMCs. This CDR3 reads CASTLRGGNTEAFF. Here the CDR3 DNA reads TGTGCCAGCACCCTACGTGGGGGGAACACTGAAGCTTTCTTT.